This T cell receptor beta chain emerged from a study of shared clonotypes between healthy human individuals. Findings of the study overall: Donors were few, which limited the genetic and exposure-history diversity represented.

The data were produced by immunoSEQ multiplex PCR, yet TCRdb's version contains in-frame clones alone and is incomplete. This sample has more than 900,000 clones; 75% to 85% occur once, and the top ten carry 0.6% to 0.75%. On this clone: Its antigen is still unknown.

Every donor was a Caucasian adult from Nashville, Tennessee. Germline V gene lookup returns CDR1 SGHAT and CDR2 FQNNGV. V was cut by 5 bases and J by 6 bases, with 16 bases left in between. This CDR3 has 15 amino acids. Sequenced input: memory CD4+ T cells from PBMCs. Described subset: CD45RA-negative fraction. The receptor was isolated from a man between 18 and 29 years old in good health. Some clones in this sample may be carry-over from other donors' samples. The rearrangement links TRBV11-2 to TRBJ1-4, with D possibly matching TRBD1 (5 bases). CDR3: CASSPHRDGDEKLFF. CDR3 DNA: TGTGCCAGCAGCCCCCATCGGGACGGAGATGAAAAACTGTTTTTT.